The TCR beta chain under discussion was sequenced for a study of T cell responses to AZD1222 COVID-19 vaccine. Assay: immunoSEQ multiplex PCR; the TCRdb copy retains only in-frame clones and omits some. The table records 90,000 to 150,000 clones, 75% to 90% of them present only once. The sequencing here drew on peripheral blood, taken 28 days after the second AZD1222 dose. The source of this sequence is an adult who received the AZD1222 COVID-19 vaccine.

The DNA of the CDR3 is TGCAGTGCCCCTCAGAACACTGAAGCTTTCTTT. Its translation: CSAPQNTEAFF. This chain joins TRBV20-1 and TRBJ1-1, with D uncertain. Germline CDR1 is DFQATT and CDR2 is SNEGSKA (reference sequence). This CDR3 has 11 amino acids. V lost 6 bases and J 1 base, leaving 6 bases between the germline ends.